This T cell receptor beta chain originates from a study of graft-versus-host responses after intestinal transplantation. Study as a whole: The recipients all started with anti-thymocyte globulin induction and then took tacrolimus and steroids for roughly 3 years.

Overall study findings and caveats: GvH clones appeared in recipient marrow, some first in ileum or blood. High graft-versus-host to host-versus-graft clonal ratios were seen in allografts of patients with graft-donor T cell macrochimerism.

The CDR3 has 18 amino acids. Sequencing was performed with immunoSEQ multiplex PCR; in TCRdb, only in-frame clones are kept and a portion is missing. The sample has 6,500 to 9,500 clones, 80% to 95% seen once. Details on this clone: The antigen is unknown.

The sequence was obtained from a human patient who received an intestinal transplant, so some T cells may come from the graft donor. The chain joins TRBV1 to TRBJ2-1; the table's D call TRBD2 went unverified against the DNA. TRBV1 is a known pseudogene. The specimen comprised PBMCs, sampled 30 to 33 days after intestinal transplant. The CDR3 nucleotides are TGCACCAGCAGCCAAGGAACCCATGGCGGGGTCTCCTACAATGAGCAGTTCTTC. It is translated as CTSSQGTHGGVSYNEQFF.